This T cell receptor (beta chain) stems from a study of shared clonotypes between healthy human individuals. TCRdb's table, derived via immunoSEQ multiplex PCR, lists solely in-frame clones and lacks some. The sample lists about 2.3 million clones; 85% to 95% were seen once. There are 15 residues in the CDR3. The trim removed 5 bases at V and 2 bases at J, leaving 6 bases unmatched. The V gene's germline CDR1 is SGHNT and CDR2 YYREEE (reference sequence). Sequencing used naive CD4+ T cells from PBMCs. The subset: CD45RA+ positively selected. The TCR originated in a man in his late teens or twenties in good health. Some clones in this sample may be carry-over from other donors' samples. The V call is TRBV5-4, the J call TRBJ2-7; TRBD2 aligns across 11 bases. The CDR3 loop is CASSPSSGRPYEQYF. The CDR3 bases are TGTGCCAGCAGTCCCTCTAGCGGGAGGCCCTACGAGCAGTACTTC.